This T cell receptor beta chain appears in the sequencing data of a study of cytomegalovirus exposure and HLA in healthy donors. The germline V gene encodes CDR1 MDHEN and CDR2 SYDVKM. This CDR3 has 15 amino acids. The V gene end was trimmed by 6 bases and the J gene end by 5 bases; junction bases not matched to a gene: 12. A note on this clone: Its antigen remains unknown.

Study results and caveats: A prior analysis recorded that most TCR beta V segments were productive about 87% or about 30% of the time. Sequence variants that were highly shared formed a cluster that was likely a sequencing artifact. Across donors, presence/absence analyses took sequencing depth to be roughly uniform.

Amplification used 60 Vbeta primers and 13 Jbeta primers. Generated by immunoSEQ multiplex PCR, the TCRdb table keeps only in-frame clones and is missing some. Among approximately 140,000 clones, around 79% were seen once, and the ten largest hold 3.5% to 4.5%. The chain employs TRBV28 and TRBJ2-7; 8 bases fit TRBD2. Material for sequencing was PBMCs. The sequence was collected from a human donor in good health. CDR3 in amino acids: CASRGHGRGADEQYF. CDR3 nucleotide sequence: TGTGCCAGCAGGGGTCACGGGCGGGGGGCGGACGAGCAGTACTTC. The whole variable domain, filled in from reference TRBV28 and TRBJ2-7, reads DVKVTQSSRYLVKRTGEKVFLECVQDMDHENMFWYRQDPGLGLRLIYFSYDVKMKEKGDIPEGYSVSREKKERFSLILESASTNQTSMYLCASRGHGRGADEQYFGPGTRLTVT.